This entry is about one T cell receptor beta chain. Its target antigen remains unknown. No quality values exist for individual bases; no much larger clone is one base distant. Preparation of the library involved the immunoSEQ multiplex PCR assay. The multiplex PCR relied on a mix of 60 forward primers for TCR Vbeta segments and 13 reverse primers for TCR Jbeta segments. The CDR3 region of rearranged TCR beta genes was amplified from genomic DNA with a multiplex PCR assay. The amplified TCR beta libraries were sequenced on the Illumina HiSeq System as 87-base-pair reads. The original methods were these. A later analysis tallied 80 million to 95 million unique TCR beta chains across the 550 to 850 repertoires, and approximately 11 million of those chains were shared by two or more donors. To remove PCR and sequencing errors, raw reads were error-corrected and collapsed into unique sequences using a nearest-neighbor algorithm that merged closely related sequences. Alignment of CDR3 sequences to IMGT reference sequences was used to assign V, D and J gene segments. For a sequence to be retained, a match of at least six nucleotides to both a V gene segment and a J gene segment was required. Rearrangements were called productive when the CDR3 lacked stop codons and stayed in frame with V and J; all others were non-productive. Following IMGT convention, CDR3 was defined as the stretch from the second conserved V-encoded cysteine up to the conserved J-encoded phenylalanine. In an earlier analysis of 500 to 650 of the donors, sequences lacking an unambiguous match to a single V gene segment were excluded. In an earlier analysis of 587 of the donors, V segments were called functional above 56.7% productive rearrangements and were called segregating when the between-donor standard deviation exceeded 5%. A statistical classification framework was built to diagnose cytomegalovirus status from the catalog of TCR beta chain sequences. A later analysis assigned V and J genes by comparing TCR nucleotide sequences with IMGT/GENE-DB human TR gene sequences. Using the TCRdist pipeline, a later analysis assigned CDR3 sequences along with most-parsimonious VDJ recombination scenarios. In a later analysis, every TCR beta chain was defined by the combination of its CDR3 amino acid sequence and its V-gene family, and reads without a unique V-gene family were dropped. A later analysis removed 500 to 650 highly shared, low-generation-probability nucleotide sequences to deal with suspected cross-contamination and a sequencing artifact. For each public chain, a later analysis derived a clonal expansion index from normalized ranks of inferred template counts within each repertoire. A later analysis computed generation probabilities with a VDJ recombination model fitted to out-of-frame rearrangements, and checked the results against IGoR. In a later analysis, TCR-TCR, TCR-HLA and TCR-CMV co-occurrence was scored with hypergeometric tests, and a repertoire-size bias correction was applied to TCR pairs. A later analysis estimated false discovery rates by permuting HLA or CMV assignments 20 times. In a later analysis, co-occurring TCRs were grouped using DBSCAN, and TCRdist sequence similarity was added for clustering within HLA-allele-positive subsets. Co-occurrence clustering excluded repertoires with fewer than 30,000 or more than 120,000 public chains, plus five with anomalous nucleotide sharing. Sourced from immuneACCESS, this table was stored by TCRdb with only in-frame sequences that have V and J called. A share of the clones is absent; for the studies checked, an unresolved V gene accounts for under half, and the remainder has no known explanation. D and trimming come from the DNA, and the V and J calls and clone size come from that table. This sample lists 150,000 to 250,000 clones; around 78% were detected once. The ten largest clones capture 1.5% to 2% of the sample.

This sample is part of a study of cytomegalovirus exposure and HLA in healthy donors (dated by TCRdb to about 2017). For context, the study as a whole: According to an earlier analysis of 587 of the donors, 150 million to 200 million T cells yielded 117 million unique TCR beta sequences and 276 Gb of sequence data. To predict cytomegalovirus infection status, the study brought together high-throughput TCR immunosequencing, statistical association of individual TCRs with disease status, and machine learning. Approximately 310 gigabases of sequencing data and approximately 84 million unique TCR sequences were included in an early release covering several hundred HLA-typed donors. Class I and class II HLA loci were covered by the typing at four-digit resolution. The genetic ancestry cluster associated with self-reported Caucasian donors included 81% of the 398 genotyped donors. Roughly five DR-DQ haplotypes were treated as single units for association and clustering because of strong linkage in the cohort. The study aimed to test whether signatures of past pathogen exposure could be identified by cataloging public T cell receptors. All discovery cohort repertoires had been generated on a single sequencing platform. A later analysis re-analyzed previously published TCR beta repertoires from 500 to 700 donors and added high-resolution HLA genotyping to study TCR occurrence patterns. The study profiled the T cell repertoires of under 850 subjects by immunosequencing and related them to cytomegalovirus serostatus. In the later analysis, no new phenotypic data were used to find candidate immune exposures; instead, reliance was placed on TCR beta sequences and their occurrence across donors. In an earlier analysis of over 550 of the donors, high-throughput TCR beta sequencing was used to judge whether each TCR beta V gene segment behaved as functional or pseudogenic. Typing coverage varied by locus: about 629-640 donors for A, B, C, DRB1 and DQB1; 500 to 550 for DQA1; nearly 610 for DPA1; fewer than 480 for DPB1. A separate validation cohort of roughly 110 different subjects was used in addition to the approximately 610-subject first cohort. Across 398 genotyped donors of the cohort, an average of about 250,000 unique TCR beta nucleotide sequences per donor were sequenced, and around 19% of those sequences were non-productive. Genome-wide SNP genotypes for about three fifths of the roughly 670 donors were used in a later genetic analysis, which treated that subset as a discovery cohort. Donor age, sex, ethnicity and CMV serostatus were compiled alongside the repertoire data.

Study-level results and caveats: V-gene and J-gene trimming of TCR beta chains was associated with a missense DCLRE1C variant in a later genetic analysis, and the association was replicated in an independent cohort. About 17 rarely observed V segments, including chromosome 9 orphons, were excluded from the earlier analysis of some 590 of the donors because counts were too low. When HLA alleles, especially DR and DQ, strongly co-occurred, attributing TCR associations to individual alleles was difficult. In an earlier analysis of some 640 of the donors, most TCR beta V segments were observed in productive rearrangements about 87% or about 30% of the time, broadly matching IMGT annotations. In a later analysis, most CMV-associated TCR beta chains were found to appear HLA-restricted, with HLA associations seemingly driven largely by CMV exposure. A further reported finding was that TCR beta sequences accurately predicted the HLA-A and HLA-B alleles for most subjects in the first cohort. Correlated functional status among segregating V segments might be attributable to linkage disequilibrium, but an unknown experimental factor could not be ruled out. In a later analysis, HLA-associated TCR beta chains were found to be more clonally expanded and to have lower generation probabilities than equally common non-associated chains. A cluster of highly shared sequence variants was judged likely to represent a technical artifact of the sequencing pipeline. The authors suggested that the approach could potentially be extended to other disease states and immunological phenotypes. The presence/absence analyses assumed that sequencing depth was roughly uniform across donors, and that assumption may not be true. CMV serostatus was the only immune exposure information available for the cohort. A total of 150 to 200 TCR beta chains were listed by the study as associated with cytomegalovirus. Most TCR sequences were seen in very few donors, while some public TCRs were found in many individuals. In a later analysis, the rate of TCR association differed among HLA loci, with DRB1 alleles having the most associated TCRs and HLA-C alleles having the fewest. HLA typing was unavailable for some donors at each locus, so association tests used only the typed subset. In vitro tests confirmed that a few of the cytomegalovirus-associated TCR beta chains recognize cytomegalovirus antigens. In this cohort, only TCR beta chains were sequenced, and detectable features were limited by the absence of alpha or paired-chain data. A later analysis reported that several top co-occurrence clusters appeared linked to parvovirus B19, influenza, CMV and Epstein-Barr virus. The classifier was reported to diagnose cytomegalovirus status with high specificity and sensitivity in both the original and validation cohorts. In a later genetic analysis, fewer N-insertions in productive TCRs were reported among donors in an Asian-associated ancestry cluster than the approximately 630-donor mean. At a false discovery rate of 0.05, a later analysis linked fewer than 20,000 TCR beta sequences to specific HLA alleles.

The cohort comprised some 680 healthy bone marrow donors. All cohort members were sampled while nominally healthy, although unrecorded immune exposures were likely present. The donor tested CMV seronegative and was one of the 352 seronegative cohort members. Every donor gave a peripheral blood sample, and the peripheral blood mononuclear cells from that sample were used for TCR beta sequencing. The Qiagen DNeasy Blood Extraction Kit was used to extract genomic DNA from the blood cell samples. This sequence was found in a man aged 30-40 years in good health and CMV-seronegative. Sequencing used PBMCs.

CDR3 loop: CASRTKPGQGADTQYF. The DNA is as follows: TGTGCCAGCAGGACAAAACCGGGACAGGGTGCAGATACGCAGTATTTT. In this chain, TRBV7-9 is recombined with TRBJ2-3, with 9 bases matching TRBD1. Ends trimmed: V by 6 bases, J by 4 bases; bases unmatched to a gene: 11. Via the germline V gene (reference sequence), CDR1 is SEHNR and CDR2 FQNEAQ. The CDR3 sequence holds 16 residues, the cysteine and phenylalanine included. The CDR3 DNA has 48 bases and is translated from base 1.